This T cell receptor (beta chain) stems from a study of human T cells and chemical hapten exposure. Study-wide context: Chiefly female patients presented with alopecia areata, totalis or universalis. Findings of the study overall: TCRs exceeding a frequency of 1 in 1000 stayed unchanged under DPC sensitization. Alopecia was present in the donors, so their immune response may differ from healthy people's.

The library attached unique molecular identifiers to individual cDNA molecules. TCRdb itself ran the RACE reads through MiXCR, one entry per CDR3 protein. This table holds 56,000 or so distinct CDR3 sequences, 9.5% to 10% found once. Trimming pared 6 bases from V and 6 bases from J, leaving 15 bases between. The CDR3 has 15 amino acids. Germline assignment: CDR1 MNHEY and CDR2 SVGAGI. In its sample, this clonotype was seen many times. The target antigen is unknown. The time point: pre-sensitization, week 0. The treatment denotes: therapeutic diphenylcyclopropenone sensitization with weekly scalp DPC. Extraction yielded total RNA from whole blood (unfractionated).

The sample in question was whole blood, obtained in connection with sensitization to the hapten diphenylcyclopropenone (DPC). The receptor was derived from a woman in her 30s with alopecia areata. Some clones in this sample may be carry-over from other donors' samples. The J gene is TRBJ1-6, the V gene TRBV6-5; the D is unclear. The CDR3 DNA reads TGTGCCAGCAGCCAATATAACCTTGGTAATTCACCCCTCCACTTT. Protein product: CASSQYNLGNSPLHF.